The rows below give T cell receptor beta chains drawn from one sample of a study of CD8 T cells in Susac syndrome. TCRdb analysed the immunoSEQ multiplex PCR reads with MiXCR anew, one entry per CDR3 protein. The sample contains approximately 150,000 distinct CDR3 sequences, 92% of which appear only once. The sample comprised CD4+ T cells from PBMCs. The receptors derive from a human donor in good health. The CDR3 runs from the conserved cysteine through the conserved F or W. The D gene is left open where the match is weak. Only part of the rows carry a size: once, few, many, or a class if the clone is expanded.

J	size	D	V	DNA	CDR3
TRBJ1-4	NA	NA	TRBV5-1	TGCGCCAGCAGCCCGGCCGGGACCGCTTTTAATGAAAAACTGTTTTTT	CASSPAGTAFNEKLFF
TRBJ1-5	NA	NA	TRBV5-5	TGTGCCAGCAGCGAGGTGGCGGGGTCGGGGAATCAGCCCCAGCATTTT	CASSEVAGSGNQPQHF
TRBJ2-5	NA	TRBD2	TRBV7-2	TGTGCCAGCAGCTCCTTAGCGGGGGCGGAGACCCAGTACTTC	CASSSLAGAETQYF
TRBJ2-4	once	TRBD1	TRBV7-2	TGTGCCAGCAGCTACCGGACAGGGGCCAAAAACATTCAGTACTTC	CASSYRTGAKNIQYF
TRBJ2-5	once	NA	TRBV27	TGTGCCAGCAGTTTATGGGTAGCGTTTGGAGCGTGTGAGACCCAGTACTTC	CASSLWVAFGACETQYF
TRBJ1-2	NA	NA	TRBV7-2	TGTGCCAGCAGCTCCTATGTGGGTTTCAACGGCTACACCTTC	CASSSYVGFNGYTF
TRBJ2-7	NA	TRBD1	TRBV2	TGTGCCAGCAGTGAAGGGACAGGGTTAGTGCAGTACTTC	CASSEGTGLVQYF
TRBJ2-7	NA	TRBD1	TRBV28	TGTGCCAGCAGTTCGAGGGGGCGAGAGCAGTACTTC	CASSSRGREQYF
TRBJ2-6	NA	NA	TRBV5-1	TGCGCCAGCAGCCCAGGCCGCGGGGCCAACGTCCTGACTTTC	CASSPGRGANVLTF
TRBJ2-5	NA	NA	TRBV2	TGTGCCAGCAGCGGGGGAGTGCAAGAGACCCAGTACTTC	CASSGGVQETQYF
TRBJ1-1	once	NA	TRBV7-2	TGTGCCAGCAGCCCCCGGTCCGAGCGCACTGAAGCTTTCTTT	CASSPRSERTEAFF
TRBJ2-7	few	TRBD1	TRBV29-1	TGCAGCGTTGAAGATCAAGGACAGGGGCCCTACGAGCAGTACTTC	CSVEDQGQGPYEQYF
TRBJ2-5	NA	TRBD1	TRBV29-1	TGCAGCGGGACCGGGACAGAGGGCGAGACCCAGTACTTC	CSGTGTEGETQYF
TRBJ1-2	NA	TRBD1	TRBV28	TGTGCCAGCAGTCGGAACGGACAGGGCCTCTATGGCTACACCTTC	CASSRNGQGLYGYTF
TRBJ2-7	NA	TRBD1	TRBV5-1	TGCGCCAGCAGCTCCGGGACAGGGGTCTACGAGCAGTACTTC	CASSSGTGVYEQYF
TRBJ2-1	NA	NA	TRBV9	TGTGCCAGCAGCGTAGTTAACAGGGAGGATGAGCAGTTCTTC	CASSVVNREDEQFF
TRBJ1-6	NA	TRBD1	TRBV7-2	TGTGCCAGCAGCTCCGGGGGGGACAGGCTCCTCCACTTT	CASSSGGDRLLHF
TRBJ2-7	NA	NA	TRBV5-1	TGCGCCAGCGCGCTGGAGCGGGCGTCCTACGAGCAGTACTTC	CASALERASYEQYF
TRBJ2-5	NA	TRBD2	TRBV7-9	TGTGCCAGCAGCTCGGGACTAGCGGGAGATGAGACCCAGTACTTC	CASSSGLAGDETQYF
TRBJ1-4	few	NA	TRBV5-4	TGTGCCAGCAGCTTGGGACAGACTAATGAAAAACTGTTTTTT	CASSLGQTNEKLFF
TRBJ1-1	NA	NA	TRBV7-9	TGTGCCATTCGGCGTCCCCCTACTGAAGCTTTCTTT	CAIRRPPTEAFF
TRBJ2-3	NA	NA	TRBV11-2	TGTGCCAGCAGCTTAGTGACTCCCGATACGCAGTATTTT	CASSLVTPDTQYF
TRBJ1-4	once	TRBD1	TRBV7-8	TGTGCCAGCAGCTTACAGGGGGCATTAGCTAATGAAAAACTGTTTTTT	CASSLQGALANEKLFF
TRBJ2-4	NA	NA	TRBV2	TGTGCCAGCGGTGAGGGAAACATTCAGTACTTC	CASGEGNIQYF
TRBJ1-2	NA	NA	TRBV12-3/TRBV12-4	TGTGCCAGCAGTTTGAATGACTATGGCTACACCTTC	CASSLNDYGYTF
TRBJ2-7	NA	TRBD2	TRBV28	TGTGCCAGCTTCGGGACTAGCGGGAGGTACGAGCAGTACTTC	CASFGTSGRYEQYF
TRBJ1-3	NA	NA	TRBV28	TGTGCCAGCAGGACCGGGACACGTTCTGGAAACACCATATATTTT	CASRTGTRSGNTIYF
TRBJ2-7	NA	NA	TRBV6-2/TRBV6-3	TGTGCCAGCACCCAGTGGGACCGACTCTACGAGCAGTACTTC	CASTQWDRLYEQYF
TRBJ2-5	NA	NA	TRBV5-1	TGCGCCAGCAGCCCGCAAATGTGGGGACAACTCCAAGAGACCCAGTACTTC	CASSPQMWGQLQETQYF
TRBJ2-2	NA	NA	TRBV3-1	TGTGCCAGCATCGACAGCGACCGGAACACCGGGGAGCTGTTTTTT	CASIDSDRNTGELFF
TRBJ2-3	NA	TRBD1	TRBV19	TGTGCCAGTAGTAACAACCCGGGACAGGCTACAGATACGCAGTATTTT	CASSNNPGQATDTQYF
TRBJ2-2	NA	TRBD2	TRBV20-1	TGCAGTGCTAGAGCCCCAGCGGGAGGGCCGGGCACCGGGGAGCTTTTTTTT	CSARAPAGGPGTGELFF
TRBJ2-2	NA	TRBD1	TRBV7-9	TGTGCCAGCAGAGACAGGGTAACGTCCGGGGAGCTGTTTTTT	CASRDRVTSGELFF
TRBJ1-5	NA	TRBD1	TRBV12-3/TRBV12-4	TGTGCCAGCAGATGGACAGGGGCCAGGGGACAGCCCCAGCATTTT	CASRWTGARGQPQHF
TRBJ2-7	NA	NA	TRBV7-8	TGTGCCAGCAGCCACACTAGGCTTCGCTACGAGCAGTACTTC	CASSHTRLRYEQYF
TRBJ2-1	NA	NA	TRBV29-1	TGCAGCGTTGCTAGCGTTAGCGCCAATGAGCAGTTCTTC	CSVASVSANEQFF
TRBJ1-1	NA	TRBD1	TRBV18	TGTGCCAGCTCAACAGGACAGGGGCGTCTGAACACTGAAGCTTTCTTT	CASSTGQGRLNTEAFF
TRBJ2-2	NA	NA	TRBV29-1	TGCAGCGTTGACCAGACCGGGGAGCTGTTTTTT	CSVDQTGELFF
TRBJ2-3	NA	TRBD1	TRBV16	TGTGCCAGCAGCCAATGGCAGGGGGCCGCAGATACGCAGTATTTT	CASSQWQGAADTQYF
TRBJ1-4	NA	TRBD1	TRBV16	TGTGCCAGCAGCCAATCGTTCCAGGGGGGTGAAAAACTGTTTTTT	CASSQSFQGGEKLFF
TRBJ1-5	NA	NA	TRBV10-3	TGTGCCATCAGTGAAAACGGGCCGAATCAGCCCCAGCATTTT	CAISENGPNQPQHF
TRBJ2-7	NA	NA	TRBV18	TGTGCCAGCTCACCAGACTTGCAGGGGGAGCAGTACTTC	CASSPDLQGEQYF
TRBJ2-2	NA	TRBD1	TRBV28	TGTGCCAGCAGGACAGGGGGTCGGACCGGGGAGCTGTTTTTT	CASRTGGRTGELFF
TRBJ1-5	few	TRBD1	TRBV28	TGTGCCAGCAGTTTGCCGACAGGGGACAATCAGCCCCAGCATTTT	CASSLPTGDNQPQHF
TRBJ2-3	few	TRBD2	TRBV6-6	TGTGCCAGCAGAGTTAGCGGGGGGGCAACAGATACGCAGTATTTT	CASRVSGGATDTQYF
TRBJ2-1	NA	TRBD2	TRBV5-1	TGCGCCAGCAGCTCAAGCTTAGCGGGAGGCCTCTACAGTGTCGACAATGAGCAGTTCTTC	CASSSSLAGGLYSVDNEQFF
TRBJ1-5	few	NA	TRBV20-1	TGCAGTGCTAGAATGCCGAGTAGCAATCAGCCCCAGCATTTT	CSARMPSSNQPQHF
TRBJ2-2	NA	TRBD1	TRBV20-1	TGCAGTGCTACGGACAGGGCGAACACCGGGGAGCTGTTTTTT	CSATDRANTGELFF
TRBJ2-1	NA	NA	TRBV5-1	TGCGCCAGCAGCTTTCGGAGCGGACAGTACAATGAGCAGTTCTTC	CASSFRSGQYNEQFF
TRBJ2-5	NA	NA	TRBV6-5	TGTGCCAGCAGTGCTACGGGACGGGAGACCCAGTACTTC	CASSATGRETQYF
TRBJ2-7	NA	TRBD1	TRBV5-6	TGTGCCAGCAGCTTGGGACAGGGGGACCACGAGCAGTACTTC	CASSLGQGDHEQYF
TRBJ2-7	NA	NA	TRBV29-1	TGCAGCGTTGAGGTTCGGGGCAGTGGGAACGCGCAGTACTTC	CSVEVRGSGNAQYF
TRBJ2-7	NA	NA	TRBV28	TGTGCCAGCACGTCCGAATCCTACGAGCAGTACTTC	CASTSESYEQYF